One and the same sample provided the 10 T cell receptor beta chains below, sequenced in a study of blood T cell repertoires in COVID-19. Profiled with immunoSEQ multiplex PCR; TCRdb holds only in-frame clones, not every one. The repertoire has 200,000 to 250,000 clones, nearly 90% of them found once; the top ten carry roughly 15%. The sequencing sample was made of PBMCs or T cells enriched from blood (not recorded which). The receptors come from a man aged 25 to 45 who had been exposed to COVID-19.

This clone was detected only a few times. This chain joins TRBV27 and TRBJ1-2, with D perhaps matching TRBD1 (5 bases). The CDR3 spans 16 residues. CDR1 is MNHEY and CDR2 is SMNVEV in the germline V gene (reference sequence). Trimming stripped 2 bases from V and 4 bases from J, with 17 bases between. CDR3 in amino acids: CASSLNKEGTLYGYTF. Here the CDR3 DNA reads TGTGCCAGCAGTTTAAATAAGGAAGGGACTCTCTATGGCTACACCTTC.

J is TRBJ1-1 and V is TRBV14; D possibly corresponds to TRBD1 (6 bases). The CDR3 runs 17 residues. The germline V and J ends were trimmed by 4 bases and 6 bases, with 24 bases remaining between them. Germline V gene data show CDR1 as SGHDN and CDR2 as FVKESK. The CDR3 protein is CASSLRGMAGVSSEAFF. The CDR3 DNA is TGTGCCAGCAGCCTAAGGGGGATGGCAGGGGTTAGTTCTGAAGCTTTCTTT.

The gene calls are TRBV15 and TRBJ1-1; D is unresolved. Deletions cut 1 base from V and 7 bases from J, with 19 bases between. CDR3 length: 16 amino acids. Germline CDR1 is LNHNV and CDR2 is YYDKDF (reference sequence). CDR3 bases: TGTGCCACCAGCAGAGTGAAGTTTGGCAGTACCATTGAAGCTTTCTTT. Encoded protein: CATSRVKFGSTIEAFF. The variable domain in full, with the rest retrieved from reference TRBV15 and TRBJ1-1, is DAMVIQNPRYQVTQFGKPVTLSCSQTLNHNVMYWYQQKSSQAPKLLFHYYDKDFNNEADTPDNFQSRRPNTSFCFLDIRSPGLGDTAMYLCATSRVKFGSTIEAFFGQGTRLTVV.

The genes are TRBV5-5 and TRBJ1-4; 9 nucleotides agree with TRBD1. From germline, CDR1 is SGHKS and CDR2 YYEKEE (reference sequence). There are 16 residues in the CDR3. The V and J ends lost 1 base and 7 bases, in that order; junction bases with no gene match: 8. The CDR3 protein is CASSLPGQGRIEKLFF. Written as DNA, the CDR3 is TGTGCCAGCAGCTTGCCGGGACAGGGAAGAATTGAAAAACTGTTTTTT.

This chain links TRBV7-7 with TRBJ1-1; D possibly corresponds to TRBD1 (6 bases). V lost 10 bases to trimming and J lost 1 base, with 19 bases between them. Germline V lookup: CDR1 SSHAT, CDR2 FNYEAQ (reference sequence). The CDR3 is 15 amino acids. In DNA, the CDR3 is TGTGCCACCCGGCCTCCCGGACAGACGAACACTGAAGCTTTCTTT. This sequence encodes CATRPPGQTNTEAFF. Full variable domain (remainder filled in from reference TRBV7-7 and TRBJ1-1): GAGVSQSPRYKVTKRGQDVTLRCDPISSHATLYWYQQALGQGPEFLTYFNYEAQPDKSGLPSDRFSAERPEGSISTLTIQRTEQRDSAMYRCATRPPGQTNTEAFFGQGTRLTVV.

CDR3 sequence reads: CASSLRGGGMNTEAFF. CDR3 nucleotide sequence: TGCGCCAGCAGCTTGAGGGGTGGGGGCATGAACACTGAAGCTTTCTTT. The rearrangement joins TRBV5-1 to TRBJ1-1; D possibly corresponds to TRBD1 (6 bases). Looked up from germline, CDR1 is SGHRS and CDR2 is YFSETQ. V was cut by 1 base and J by 0 bases, with 13 bases left in between. This CDR3 spans 16 amino acids.

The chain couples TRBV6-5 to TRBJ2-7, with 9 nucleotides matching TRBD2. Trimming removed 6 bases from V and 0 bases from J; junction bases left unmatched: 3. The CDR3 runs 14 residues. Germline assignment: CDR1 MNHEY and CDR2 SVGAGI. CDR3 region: CASRVAGDSYEQYF. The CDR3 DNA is TGTGCCAGCAGAGTAGCGGGGGACTCCTACGAGCAGTACTTC.

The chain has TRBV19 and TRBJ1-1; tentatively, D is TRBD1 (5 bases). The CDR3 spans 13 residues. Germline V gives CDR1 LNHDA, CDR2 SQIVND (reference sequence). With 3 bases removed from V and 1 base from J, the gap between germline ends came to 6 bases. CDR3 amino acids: CASSMGGNTEAFF. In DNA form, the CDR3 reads TGTGCCAGTAGTATGGGGGGGAACACTGAAGCTTTCTTT.

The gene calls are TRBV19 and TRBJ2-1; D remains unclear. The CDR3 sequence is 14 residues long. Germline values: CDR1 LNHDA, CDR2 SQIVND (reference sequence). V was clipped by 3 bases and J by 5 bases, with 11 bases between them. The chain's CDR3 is CASSISLRDNEQFF. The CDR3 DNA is TGTGCCAGTAGTATTAGCCTACGGGACAATGAGCAGTTCTTC. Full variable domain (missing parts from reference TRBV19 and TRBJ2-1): DGGITQSPKYLFRKEGQNVTLSCEQNLNHDAMYWYRQDPGQGLRLIYYSQIVNDFQKGDIAEGYSVSREKKESFPLTVTSAQKNPTAFYLCASSISLRDNEQFFGPGTRLTVL.

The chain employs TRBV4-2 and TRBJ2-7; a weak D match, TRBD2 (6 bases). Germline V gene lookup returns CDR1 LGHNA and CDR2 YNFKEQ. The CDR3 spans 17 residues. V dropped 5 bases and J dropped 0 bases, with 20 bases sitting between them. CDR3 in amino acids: CASSASLAPGNSYEQYF. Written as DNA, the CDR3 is TGTGCCAGCAGCGCCTCCCTAGCGCCAGGGAACTCCTACGAGCAGTACTTC.